The 6 T cell receptor beta chains presented below share a single source sample, sequenced in a study of early T cells in non-severe SARS-CoV-2 infection (TCRdb year 2021). Libraries were built with 5' RACE. Sequenced using a NextSeq 500. TCRdb redid the processing of the public reads, applying fastp at Q25 and MiXCR, and retained in-frame beta chains. Under each unique CDR3 protein, matching rows form one entry showing the most common genes and DNA. Here the sample has about 39,000 distinct CDR3 sequences; around 5.1% occur a single time. The top ten clones comprise 4.4% of the sample. The material sequenced was whole blood, taken at baseline. The receptors originated from an adult who was a healthcare worker with PCR-confirmed SARS-CoV-2 infection or an uninfected control (not recorded which).

In its sample, this clonotype was seen many times. The chain recombines TRBV7-9 with TRBJ2-2; D gene unclear. This CDR3 is built from 15 residues. Trimming removed 2 bases from V and 2 bases from J, with 9 bases in between. CDR1 SEHNR and CDR2 FQNEAQ come from the germline V gene (reference sequence). CDR3 sequence: CASSLNNLNTGELFF. CDR3 DNA: TGTGCCAGCAGCTTAAATAACCTAAACACCGGGGAGCTGTTTTTT.

A few counts support this clonotype. The J gene is TRBJ1-2, the V gene TRBV12-3 or TRBV12-4; D not certain. CDR3 length: 12 residues. V dropped 7 bases and J dropped 9 bases, with 15 bases sitting between them. CDR3 region: CASIGRAYSYTF. The CDR3 DNA reads TGTGCCAGCATCGGCCGGGCTTATAGCTACACCTTC.

This clonotype was seen many times. This chain links TRBV30 with TRBJ1-1; D is uncertain. This CDR3 spans 14 amino acids. Between the trimmed V and J ends, which lost 1 base and 3 bases, there was a span of 12 bases. Germline V gene data show CDR1 as GTSNPN and CDR2 as SVGIG (reference sequence). The CDR3 bases are TGTGCCTGGAGTGGACGTTGGATGGACACTGAAGCTTTCTTT. Translation gives CAWSGRWMDTEAFF.

This clonotype was detected ten times or more. This chain uses TRBV6-5 with TRBJ2-1; D gene ambiguous. CDR1 is MNHEY and CDR2 is SVGAGI in the germline V gene. Trimming cost V 6 bases and J 7 bases, with 7 bases left between them. The CDR3 loop spans 11 amino acids. The CDR3 nucleotides are TGTGCCAGCAGCCTACAGAATGAGCAGTTCTTC. Encoded protein: CASSLQNEQFF.

This clonotype was seen at least ten times. V usage is TRBV7-9 and J usage is TRBJ2-7; D is possibly TRBD1 (6 bases). CDR1 is SEHNR and CDR2 is FQNEAQ in the germline V gene (reference sequence). The ends were cut back, 6 bases at V and 0 bases at J, with 18 bases in the middle. The CDR3 is 16 amino acids. DNA for the CDR3: TGTGCCAGCAGAGAAACCGGGACATCGAGCTCCTACGAGCAGTACTTC. This codes for CASRETGTSSSYEQYF.

This clonotype was recorded at least ten times. This CDR3 reads CSARRPGEDPLHF. The CDR3 bases are TGCAGTGCTAGACGGCCGGGCGAGGACCCCCTCCACTTT. The V gene is TRBV20-1, the J gene TRBJ1-6, with unresolved D. Trimming cost V 2 bases and J 13 bases, with 15 bases left between them. Germline V gene data show CDR1 as DFQATT and CDR2 as SNEGSKA (reference sequence). This CDR3 comprises 13 residues.